This T cell receptor beta chain is drawn from a study of blood T cell repertoires in COVID-19. Seattle's cohort entered during active infection and was followed longitudinally. Authors' processing steps: It was from reference gene primer amplification that nucleated cell counts were estimated. Measured with immunoSEQ multiplex PCR; TCRdb has only the in-frame clones, and not every one. V, J and clone size were drawn from that table, and D and trimming were deduced from the DNA. The repertoire holds about 230,000 clones, 85% seen once, with less than 6.5% in the top ten. This CDR3 contains 18 residues. Deletions cut 7 bases from V and 3 bases from J, with 26 bases between. CDR1 and CDR2 (germline): MDHEN, SYDVKM.

This clonotype was obtained from a man in his fifties or sixties with COVID-19, enrolled during active disease. Specimen: peripheral blood. This chain uses TRBV28 with TRBJ2-3, with D possibly matching TRBD2 (6 bases). CDR3 in DNA: TGTGCCAGCATCATGGGGAGCGGGCCCCACCGACAAACAGATACGCAGTATTTT. This encodes CASIMGSGPHRQTDTQYF.